The next 2 T cell receptor beta chains were all read from a single sample in a study of CD8 T cells in ankylosing spondylitis (dated by TCRdb to about 2017). Libraries were built with 5' RACE. Sequencing used an Illumina MiSeq. TCRdb passed the public sequencing reads through fastp at Q25 and MiXCR, retaining productive beta sequences. Every CDR3 protein is listed once, alongside the most common genes and DNA of its rows. This sample holds over 20,000 distinct CDR3 sequences; 17% were observed only once. The ten biggest clones cover under 30% of the sample. Sequencing was done on a sample of blood. These receptor sequences come from a male donor with ankylosing spondylitis or in good health (not recorded which).

The CDR3 DNA reads as TGTGCCAGCAGCTTGCGACCCAGCACAGATACGCAGTATTTT. Encoded protein: CASSLRPSTDTQYF. V gene TRBV11-3 combines with J gene TRBJ2-3; D remains unclear. The CDR3 is 14 amino acids. The germline CDR1 and CDR2 sequences are SGHNT and YENEEA. Trimming cost V 3 bases and J 0 bases, with 7 bases left between them.

This clonotype counts as medium-sized. V and J are TRBV7-8 and TRBJ1-1; D call uncertain. The germline V gene encodes CDR1 SGHVS and CDR2 FQNEAQ. The V and J ends lost 1 base and 1 base respectively, with 10 bases between them. The CDR3 has 15 residues. The CDR3 spells CASSLGFMGNTEAFF. For the CDR3, the DNA is TGTGCCAGCAGCTTAGGGTTCATGGGGAACACTGAAGCTTTCTTT.